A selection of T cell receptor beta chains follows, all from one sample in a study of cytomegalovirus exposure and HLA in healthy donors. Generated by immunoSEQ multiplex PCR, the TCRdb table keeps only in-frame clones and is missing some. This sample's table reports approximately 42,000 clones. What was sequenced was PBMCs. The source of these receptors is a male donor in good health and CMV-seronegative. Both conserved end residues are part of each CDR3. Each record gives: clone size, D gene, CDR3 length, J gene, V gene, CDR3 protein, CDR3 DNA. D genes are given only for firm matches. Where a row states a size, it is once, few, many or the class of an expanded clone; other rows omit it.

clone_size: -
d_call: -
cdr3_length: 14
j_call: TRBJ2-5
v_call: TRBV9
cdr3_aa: CASSVGTGQETQYF
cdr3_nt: TGTGCCAGCAGCGTAGGAACAGGTCAAGAGACCCAGTACTTC

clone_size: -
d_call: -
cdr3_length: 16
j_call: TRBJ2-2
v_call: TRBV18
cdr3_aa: CASSIRGGSGTGELFF
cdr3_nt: TGTGCCAGCTCAATCAGAGGTGGGAGCGGCACCGGGGAGCTGTTTTTT

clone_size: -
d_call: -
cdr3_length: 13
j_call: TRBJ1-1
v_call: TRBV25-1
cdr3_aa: CASSRGGDTEAFF
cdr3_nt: TGTGCCAGCAGCAGGGGAGGGGACACTGAAGCTTTCTTT

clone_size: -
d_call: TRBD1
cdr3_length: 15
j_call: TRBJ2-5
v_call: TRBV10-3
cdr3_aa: CAISGGQGAQETQYF
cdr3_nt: TGTGCCATCAGTGGGGGACAGGGGGCCCAAGAGACCCAGTACTTC

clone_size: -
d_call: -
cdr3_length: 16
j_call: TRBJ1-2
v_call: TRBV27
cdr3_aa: CASSLAFGALHYGYTF
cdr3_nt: TGTGCCAGCAGTTTAGCTTTTGGGGCCCTACACTATGGCTACACCTTC

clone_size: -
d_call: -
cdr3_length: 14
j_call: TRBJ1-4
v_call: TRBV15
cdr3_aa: CATSRQTANEKLFF
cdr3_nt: TGTGCCACCAGCAGACAAACAGCTAATGAAAAACTGTTTTTT

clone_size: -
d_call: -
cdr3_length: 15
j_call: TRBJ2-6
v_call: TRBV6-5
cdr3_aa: CASSYLPSGANVLTF
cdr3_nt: TGTGCCAGCAGTTACCTCCCCTCTGGGGCCAACGTCCTGACTTTC

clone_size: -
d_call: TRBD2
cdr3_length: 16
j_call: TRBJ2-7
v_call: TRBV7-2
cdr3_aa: CASSLTLAGNSGEQYF
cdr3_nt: TGTGCCAGCAGCCTGACTCTAGCGGGGAACTCTGGCGAGCAGTACTTC

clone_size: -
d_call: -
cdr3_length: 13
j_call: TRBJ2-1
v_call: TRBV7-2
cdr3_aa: CASSFSSAGEQFF
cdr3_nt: TGTGCCAGCAGCTTTTCTAGCGCTGGTGAGCAGTTCTTC

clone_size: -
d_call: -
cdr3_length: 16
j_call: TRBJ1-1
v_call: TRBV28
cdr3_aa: CASSLQAPGSGTEAFF
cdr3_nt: TGTGCCAGCAGTTTACAGGCCCCAGGCAGCGGCACTGAAGCTTTCTTT

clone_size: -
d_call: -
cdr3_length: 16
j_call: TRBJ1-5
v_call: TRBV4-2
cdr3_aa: CASSQDGGYSNQPQHF
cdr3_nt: TGTGCCAGCAGCCAAGATGGCGGTTATAGCAATCAGCCCCAGCATTTT

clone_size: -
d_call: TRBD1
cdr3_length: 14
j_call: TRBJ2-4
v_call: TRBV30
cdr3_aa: CAWGTKQGENIQYF
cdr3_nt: TGTGCCTGGGGAACGAAACAGGGGGAAAACATTCAGTACTTC

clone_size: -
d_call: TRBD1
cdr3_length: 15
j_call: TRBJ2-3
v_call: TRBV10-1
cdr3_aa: CASSRGTGNTDTQYF
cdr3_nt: TGCGCCAGCAGCCGCGGGACAGGGAACACAGATACGCAGTATTTT

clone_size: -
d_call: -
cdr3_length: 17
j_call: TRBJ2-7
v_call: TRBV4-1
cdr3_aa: CASSQGERGTPSYEQYF
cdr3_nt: TGCGCCAGCAGCCAAGGGGAACGGGGAACCCCCTCCTACGAGCAGTACTTC

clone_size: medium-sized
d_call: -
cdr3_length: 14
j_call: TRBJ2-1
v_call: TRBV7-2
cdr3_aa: CASSLSRPSGEQFF
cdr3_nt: TGTGCCAGCAGCTTGAGTCGCCCCTCCGGTGAGCAGTTCTTC

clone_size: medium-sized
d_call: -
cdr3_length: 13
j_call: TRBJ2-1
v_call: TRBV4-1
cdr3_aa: CASNSQAPNEQFF
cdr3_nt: TGCGCCAGCAATTCCCAAGCTCCGAATGAGCAGTTCTTC

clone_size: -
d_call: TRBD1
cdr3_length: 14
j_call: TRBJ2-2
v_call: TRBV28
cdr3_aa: CASSFRGITGELFF
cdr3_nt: TGTGCCAGCAGTTTCAGGGGGATCACCGGGGAGCTGTTTTTT

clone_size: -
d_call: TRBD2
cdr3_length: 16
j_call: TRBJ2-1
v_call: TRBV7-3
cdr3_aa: CASSSQAGVSYNEQFF
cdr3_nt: TGTGCCAGCAGCTCGCAGGCGGGAGTGTCCTACAATGAGCAGTTCTTC

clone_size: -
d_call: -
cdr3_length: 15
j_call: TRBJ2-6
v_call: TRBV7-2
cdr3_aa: CASSLAGAGANVLTF
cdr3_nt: TGTGCCAGCAGCTTAGCAGGGGCCGGGGCCAACGTCCTGACTTTC

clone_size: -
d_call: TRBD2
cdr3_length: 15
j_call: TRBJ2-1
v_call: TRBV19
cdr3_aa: CASRVAGGRSNEQFF
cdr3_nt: TGTGCCAGTAGGGTAGCGGGAGGAAGGTCCAATGAGCAGTTCTTC

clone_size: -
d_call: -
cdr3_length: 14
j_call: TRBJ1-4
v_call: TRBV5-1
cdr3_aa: CASSSAGRDEKLFF
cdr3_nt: TGCGCCAGCAGCTCAGCGGGACGAGATGAAAAACTGTTTTTT

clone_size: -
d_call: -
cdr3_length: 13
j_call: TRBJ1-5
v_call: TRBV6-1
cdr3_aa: CASSRTGNQPQHF
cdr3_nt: TGTGCCAGCAGCCGGACTGGTAATCAGCCCCAGCATTTT

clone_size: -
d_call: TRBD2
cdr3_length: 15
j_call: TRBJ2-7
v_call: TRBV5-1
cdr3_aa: CASSLGGLVDYEQYF
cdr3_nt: TGCGCCAGCAGCTTGGGGGGACTAGTTGACTACGAGCAGTACTTC

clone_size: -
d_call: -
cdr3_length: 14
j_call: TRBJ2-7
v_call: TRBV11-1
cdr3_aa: CASSLEVSGGQQYF
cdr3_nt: TGTGCCAGCAGCTTAGAGGTGTCGGGGGGCCAGCAGTACTTC

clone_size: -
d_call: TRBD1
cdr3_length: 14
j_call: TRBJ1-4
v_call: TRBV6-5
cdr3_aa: CASSQRTGLEKLFF
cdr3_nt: TGTGCCAGCAGTCAGAGGACAGGGCTTGAAAAACTGTTTTTT

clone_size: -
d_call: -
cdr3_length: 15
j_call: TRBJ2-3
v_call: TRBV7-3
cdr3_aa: CASSPTVLEADTQYF
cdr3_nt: TGTGCCAGCAGCCCGACAGTTTTGGAAGCAGATACGCAGTATTTT

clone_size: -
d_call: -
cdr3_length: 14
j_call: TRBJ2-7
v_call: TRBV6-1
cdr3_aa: CASSRGLEYGEQYF
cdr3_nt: TGTGCCAGCAGTCGTGGTCTAGAGTACGGCGAGCAGTACTTC

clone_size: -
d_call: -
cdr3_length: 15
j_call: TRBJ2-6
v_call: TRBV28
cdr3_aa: CASSLSLSGANVLTF
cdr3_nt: TGTGCCAGCAGTTTGAGCCTCTCTGGGGCCAACGTCCTGACTTTC

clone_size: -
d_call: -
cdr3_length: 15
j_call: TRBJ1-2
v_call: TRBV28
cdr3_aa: CASRTPRGANYGYTF
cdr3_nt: TGTGCCAGCAGAACCCCCCGGGGGGCGAACTATGGCTACACCTTC

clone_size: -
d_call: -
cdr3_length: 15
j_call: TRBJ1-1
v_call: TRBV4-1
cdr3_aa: CASSLRTDMNTEAFF
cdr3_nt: TGCGCCAGCAGCCTCCGGACAGATATGAACACTGAAGCTTTCTTT

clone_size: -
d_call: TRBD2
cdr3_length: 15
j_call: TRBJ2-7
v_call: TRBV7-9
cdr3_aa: CASSLVLAGVAEQYF
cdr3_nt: TGTGCCAGCAGCTTGGTCCTAGCGGGAGTAGCCGAGCAGTACTTC

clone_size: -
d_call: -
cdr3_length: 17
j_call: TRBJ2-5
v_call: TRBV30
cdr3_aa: CAWRTRGFLNSQETQYF
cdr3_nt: TGTGCCTGGAGAACGAGGGGGTTTCTGAACTCCCAAGAGACCCAGTACTTC

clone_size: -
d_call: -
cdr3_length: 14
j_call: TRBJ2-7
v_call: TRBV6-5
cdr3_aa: CASSPPGEVYEQYF
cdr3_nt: TGTGCCAGCAGTCCGCCGGGGGAGGTTTACGAGCAGTACTTC

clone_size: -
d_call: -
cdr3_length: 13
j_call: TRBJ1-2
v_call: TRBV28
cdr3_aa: CASWVNPPGGYTF
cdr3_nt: TGTGCCTCATGGGTAAATCCCCCGGGGGGCTACACCTTC

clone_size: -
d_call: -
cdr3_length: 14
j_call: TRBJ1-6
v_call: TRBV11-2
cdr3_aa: CASSFNSYNSPLHF
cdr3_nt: TGTGCCAGCAGCTTTAACTCCTATAATTCACCCCTCCACTTT

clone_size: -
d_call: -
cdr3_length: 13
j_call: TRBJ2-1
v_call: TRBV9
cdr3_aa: CASSVAPYNEQFF
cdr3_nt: TGTGCCAGCAGCGTAGCCCCGTACAATGAGCAGTTCTTC

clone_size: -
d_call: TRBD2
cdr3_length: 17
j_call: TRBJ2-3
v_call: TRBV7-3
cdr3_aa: CASSLTGGLAGLDTQYF
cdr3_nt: TGTGCCAGCAGTTTAACAGGTGGACTAGCGGGTTTAGATACGCAGTATTTT

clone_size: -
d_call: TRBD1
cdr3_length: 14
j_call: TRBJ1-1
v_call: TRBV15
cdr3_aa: CATSRTGGAAEAFF
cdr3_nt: TGTGCCACCAGCCGGACAGGGGGGGCCGCTGAAGCTTTCTTT

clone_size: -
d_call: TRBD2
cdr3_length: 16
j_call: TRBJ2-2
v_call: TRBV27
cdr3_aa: CASSHLAGANTGELFF
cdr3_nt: TGTGCCAGCAGCCATCTAGCGGGAGCTAACACCGGGGAGCTGTTTTTT

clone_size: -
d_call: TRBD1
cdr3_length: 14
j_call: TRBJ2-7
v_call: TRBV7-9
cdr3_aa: CASNSGQETYEQYF
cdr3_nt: TGTGCCAGCAACTCGGGACAGGAAACCTACGAGCAGTACTTC

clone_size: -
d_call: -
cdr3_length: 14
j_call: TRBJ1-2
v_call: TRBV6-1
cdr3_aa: CASSDYTANYGYTF
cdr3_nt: TGTGCCAGCAGTGACTACACAGCTAACTATGGCTACACCTTC

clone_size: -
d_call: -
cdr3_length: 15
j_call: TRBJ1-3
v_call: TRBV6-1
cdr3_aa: CASSEAVGGGNTIYF
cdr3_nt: TGTGCCAGCAGTGAAGCGGTCGGTGGTGGAAACACCATATATTTT

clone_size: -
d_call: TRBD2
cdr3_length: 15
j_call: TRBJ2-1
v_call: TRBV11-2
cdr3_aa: CASAGGSSSYNEQFF
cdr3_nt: TGTGCCAGCGCGGGGGGTTCGAGCTCCTACAATGAGCAGTTCTTC

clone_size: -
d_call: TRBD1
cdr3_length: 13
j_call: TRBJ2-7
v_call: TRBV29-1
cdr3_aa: CSVFEGARNGQYF
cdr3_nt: TGCAGCGTTTTTGAGGGGGCGCGAAACGGGCAGTACTTC

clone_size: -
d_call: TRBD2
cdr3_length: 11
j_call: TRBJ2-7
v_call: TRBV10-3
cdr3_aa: CATGSGSEQYF
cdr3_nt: TGTGCCACAGGGAGCGGGAGCGAGCAGTACTTC